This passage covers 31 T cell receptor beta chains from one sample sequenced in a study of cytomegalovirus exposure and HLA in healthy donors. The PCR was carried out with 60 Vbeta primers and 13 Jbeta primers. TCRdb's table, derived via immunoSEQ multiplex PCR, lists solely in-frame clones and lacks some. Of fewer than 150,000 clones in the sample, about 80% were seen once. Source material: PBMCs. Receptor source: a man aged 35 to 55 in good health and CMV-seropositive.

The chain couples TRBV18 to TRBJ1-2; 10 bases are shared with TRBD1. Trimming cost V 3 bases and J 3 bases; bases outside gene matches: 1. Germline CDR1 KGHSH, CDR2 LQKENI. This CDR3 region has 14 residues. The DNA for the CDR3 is TGTGCCAGCTCACCCGGGACAGGGGACTATGGCTACACCTTC. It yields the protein CASSPGTGDYGYTF.

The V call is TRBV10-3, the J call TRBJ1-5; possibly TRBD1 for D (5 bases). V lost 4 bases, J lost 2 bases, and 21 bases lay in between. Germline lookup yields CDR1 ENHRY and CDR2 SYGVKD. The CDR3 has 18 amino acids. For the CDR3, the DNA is TGTGCCATCAGTGTCCCTCGCGGGGGTAATGTTGGCAATCAGCCCCAGCATTTT. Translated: CAISVPRGGNVGNQPQHF.

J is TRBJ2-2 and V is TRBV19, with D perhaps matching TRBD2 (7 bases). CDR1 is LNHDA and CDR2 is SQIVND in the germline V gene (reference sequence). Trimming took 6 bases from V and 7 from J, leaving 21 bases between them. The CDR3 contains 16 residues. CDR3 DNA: TGTGCCAGTAGGATCAGGGATGCGGGGGCCGGCGGGGAGCTGTTTTTT. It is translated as CASRIRDAGAGGELFF.

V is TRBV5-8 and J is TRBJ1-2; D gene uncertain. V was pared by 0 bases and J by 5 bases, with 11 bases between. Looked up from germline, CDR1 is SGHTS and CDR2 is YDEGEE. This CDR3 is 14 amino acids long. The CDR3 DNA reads TGTGCCAGCAGCTTGGTTCCGGGAGTATATGGCTACACCTTC. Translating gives CASSLVPGVYGYTF. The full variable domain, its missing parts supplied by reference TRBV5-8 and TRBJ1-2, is EAGVTQSPTHLIKTRGQQATLRCSPISGHTSVYWYQQALGLGLQFLLWYDEGEERNRGNFPPRFSGRQFPNYSSELNVNALELEDSALYLCASSLVPGVYGYTFGSGTRLTVV.

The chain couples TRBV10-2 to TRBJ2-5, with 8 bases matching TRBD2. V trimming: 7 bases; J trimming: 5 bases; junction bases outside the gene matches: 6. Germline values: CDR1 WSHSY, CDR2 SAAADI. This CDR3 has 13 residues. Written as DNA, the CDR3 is TGCGCCAGCACCGTTAGCGGGATTGAGACCCAGTACTTC. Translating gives CASTVSGIETQYF.

As DNA, the CDR3 is TGTGCCAGTAGGGTTAGCGGGAGTAGAGAGCAGTACTTC. Protein: CASRVSGSREQYF. This chain joins TRBV19 and TRBJ2-7, with 9 bases aligning to TRBD2. The CDR3 spans 13 residues. Germline V gives CDR1 LNHDA, CDR2 SQIVND (reference sequence). The V gene end was trimmed by 6 bases and the J gene end by 7 bases; junction bases not matched to a gene: 7.

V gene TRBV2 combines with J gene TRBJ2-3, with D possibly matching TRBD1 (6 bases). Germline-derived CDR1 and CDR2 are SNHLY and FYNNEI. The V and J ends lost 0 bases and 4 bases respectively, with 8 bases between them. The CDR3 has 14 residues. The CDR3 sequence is CASSEARGPDTQYF. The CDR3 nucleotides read TGTGCCAGCAGTGAAGCCAGGGGCCCAGATACGCAGTATTTT.

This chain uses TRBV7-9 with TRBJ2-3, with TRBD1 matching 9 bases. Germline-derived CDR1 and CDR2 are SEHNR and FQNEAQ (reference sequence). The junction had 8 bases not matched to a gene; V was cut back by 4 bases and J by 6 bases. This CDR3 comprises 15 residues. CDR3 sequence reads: CASSSGTGWGDTQYF. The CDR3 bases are TGTGCCAGCAGCTCAGGGACAGGGTGGGGGGATACGCAGTATTTT.

CDR3 region: CSAPGTSGSTDTQYF. The CDR3 nucleotides are TGCAGCGCACCAGGGACTAGCGGGAGTACAGATACGCAGTATTTT. The chain joins TRBV29-1 to TRBJ2-3, with 14 bases matching TRBD2. V shed 7 bases and J 3 bases; nucleotides not matched to a gene: 6. Germline CDR1 SQVTM, CDR2 ANQGSEA. The CDR3 consists of 15 residues.

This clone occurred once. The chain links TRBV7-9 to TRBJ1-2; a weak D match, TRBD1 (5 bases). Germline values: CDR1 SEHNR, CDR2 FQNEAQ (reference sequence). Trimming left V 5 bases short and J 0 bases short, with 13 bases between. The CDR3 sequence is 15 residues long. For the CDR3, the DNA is TGTGCCAGCAGCCAACCAGACAGAGCTAACTATGGCTACACCTTC. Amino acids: CASSQPDRANYGYTF.

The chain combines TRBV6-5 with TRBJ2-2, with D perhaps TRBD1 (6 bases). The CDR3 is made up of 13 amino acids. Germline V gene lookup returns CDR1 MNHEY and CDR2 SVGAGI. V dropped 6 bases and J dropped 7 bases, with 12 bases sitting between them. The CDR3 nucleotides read TGTGCCAGCAGACAGGGATGGGGCGGGGAGCTGTTTTTT. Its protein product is CASRQGWGGELFF.

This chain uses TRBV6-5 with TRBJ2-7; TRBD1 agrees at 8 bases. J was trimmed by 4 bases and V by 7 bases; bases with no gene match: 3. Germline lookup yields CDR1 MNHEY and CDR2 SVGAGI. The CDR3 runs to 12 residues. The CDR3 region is CASNRGFYEQYF. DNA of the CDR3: TGTGCCAGCAACAGGGGGTTTTACGAGCAGTACTTC.

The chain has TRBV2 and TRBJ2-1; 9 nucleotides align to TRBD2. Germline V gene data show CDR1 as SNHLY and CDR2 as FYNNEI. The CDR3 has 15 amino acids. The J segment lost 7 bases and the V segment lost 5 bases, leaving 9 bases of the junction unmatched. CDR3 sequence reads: CASSLTSGGKNEQFF. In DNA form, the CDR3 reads TGTGCCAGCAGTTTGACTAGCGGTGGGAAAAATGAGCAGTTCTTC.

CDR3 in DNA: TGTGCCAGCAGTGGGGCTAGCGGCGAGCAGTACTTC. Translating gives CASSGASGEQYF. The chain joins TRBV2 to TRBJ2-7, with 7 bases matching TRBD2. This CDR3 spans 12 amino acids. The J segment lost 6 bases and the V segment lost 4 bases, leaving 3 bases of the junction unmatched. Per germline, CDR1 SNHLY and CDR2 FYNNEI.

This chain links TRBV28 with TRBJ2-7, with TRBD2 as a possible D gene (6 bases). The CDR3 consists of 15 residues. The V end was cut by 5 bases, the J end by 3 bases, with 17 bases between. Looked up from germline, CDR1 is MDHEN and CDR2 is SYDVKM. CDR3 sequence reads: CASSAHGTLHYEQYF. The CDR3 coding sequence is TGTGCCAGCAGTGCCCACGGGACTCTCCACTACGAGCAGTACTTC.

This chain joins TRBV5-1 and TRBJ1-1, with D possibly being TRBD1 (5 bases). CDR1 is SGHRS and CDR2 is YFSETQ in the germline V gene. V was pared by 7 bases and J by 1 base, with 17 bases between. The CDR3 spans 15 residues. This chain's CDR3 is CASGGGGRENTEAFF. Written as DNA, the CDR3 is TGCGCCAGCGGCGGGGGGGGGAGGGAGAACACTGAAGCTTTCTTT.

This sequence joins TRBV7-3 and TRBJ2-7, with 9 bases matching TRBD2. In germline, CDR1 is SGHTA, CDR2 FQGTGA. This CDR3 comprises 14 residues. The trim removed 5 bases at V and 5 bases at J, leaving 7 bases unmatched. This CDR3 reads CASSVSGTSNEQYF. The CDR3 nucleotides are TGTGCCAGCAGCGTATCCGGGACTAGCAACGAGCAGTACTTC.

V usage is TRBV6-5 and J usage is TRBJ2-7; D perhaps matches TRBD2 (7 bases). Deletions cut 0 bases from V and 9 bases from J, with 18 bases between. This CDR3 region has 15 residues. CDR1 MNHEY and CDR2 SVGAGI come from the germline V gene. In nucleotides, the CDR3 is TGTGCCAGCAGTTACTCGGGGGGGGGCAGGAACGGGCAGTACTTC. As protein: CASSYSGGGRNGQYF.

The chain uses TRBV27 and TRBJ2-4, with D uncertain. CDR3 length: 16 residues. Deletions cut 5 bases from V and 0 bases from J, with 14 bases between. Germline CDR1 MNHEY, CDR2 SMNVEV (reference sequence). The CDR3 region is CASSLDSRLAKNIQYF. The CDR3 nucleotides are TGTGCCAGCAGTCTAGACTCCCGGCTAGCCAAAAACATTCAGTACTTC.

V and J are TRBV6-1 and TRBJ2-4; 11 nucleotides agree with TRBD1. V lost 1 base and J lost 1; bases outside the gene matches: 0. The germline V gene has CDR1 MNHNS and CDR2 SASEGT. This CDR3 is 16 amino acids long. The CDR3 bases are TGTGCCAGCAGTGAAGGGACAGGGGGCGCCAAAAACATTCAGTACTTC. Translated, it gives CASSEGTGGAKNIQYF.

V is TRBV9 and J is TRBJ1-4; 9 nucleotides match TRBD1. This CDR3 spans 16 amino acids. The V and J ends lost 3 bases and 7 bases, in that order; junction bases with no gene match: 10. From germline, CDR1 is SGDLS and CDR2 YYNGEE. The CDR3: CASSAGTGFGGEKLFF. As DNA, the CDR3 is TGTGCCAGCAGCGCCGGGACAGGGTTTGGTGGTGAAAAACTGTTTTTT.

CDR3 DNA sequence: TGTTCTCTAAGAGGAGGTCCCTACGAGCAGTACTTC. Translation gives CSLRGGPYEQYF. The chain is built from TRBV7-9 and TRBJ2-7; possibly TRBD2 for D (5 bases). From germline, CDR1 is SEHNR and CDR2 FQNEAQ (reference sequence). CDR3 size: 12 residues.

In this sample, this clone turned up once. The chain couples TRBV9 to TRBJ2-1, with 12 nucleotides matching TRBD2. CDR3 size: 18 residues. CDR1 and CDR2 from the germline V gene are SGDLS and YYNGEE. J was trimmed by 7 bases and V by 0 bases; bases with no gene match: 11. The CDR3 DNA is TGTGCCAGCAGCGTAGCACCCCCCGGGACTAGCGGGTTGAATGAGCAGTTCTTC. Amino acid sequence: CASSVAPPGTSGLNEQFF.

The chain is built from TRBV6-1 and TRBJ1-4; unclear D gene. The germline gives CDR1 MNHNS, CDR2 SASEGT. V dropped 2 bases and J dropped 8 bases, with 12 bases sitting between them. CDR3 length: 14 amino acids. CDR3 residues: CASSETSLREKLFF. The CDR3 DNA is TGTGCCAGCAGTGAAACCTCTCTGCGAGAAAAACTGTTTTTT.

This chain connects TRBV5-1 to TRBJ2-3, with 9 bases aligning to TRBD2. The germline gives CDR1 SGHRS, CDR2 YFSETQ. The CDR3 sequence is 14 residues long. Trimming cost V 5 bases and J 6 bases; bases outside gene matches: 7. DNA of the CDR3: TGCGCCAGCAGTACGGCGGGAGGGGGCGATACGCAGTATTTT. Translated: CASSTAGGGDTQYF.

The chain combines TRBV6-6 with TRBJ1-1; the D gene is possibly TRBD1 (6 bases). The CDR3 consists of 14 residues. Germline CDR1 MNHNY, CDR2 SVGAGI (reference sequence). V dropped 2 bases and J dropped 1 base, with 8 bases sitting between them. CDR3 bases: TGTGCCAGCAGTTACCAGACAGGGAACACTGAAGCTTTCTTT. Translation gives CASSYQTGNTEAFF.

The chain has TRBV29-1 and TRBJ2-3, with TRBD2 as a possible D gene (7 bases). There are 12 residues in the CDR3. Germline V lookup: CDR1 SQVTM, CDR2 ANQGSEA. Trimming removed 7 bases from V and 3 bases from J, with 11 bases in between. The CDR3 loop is CSGGGLTDTQYF. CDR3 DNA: TGCAGCGGGGGGGGCCTAACAGATACGCAGTATTTT.

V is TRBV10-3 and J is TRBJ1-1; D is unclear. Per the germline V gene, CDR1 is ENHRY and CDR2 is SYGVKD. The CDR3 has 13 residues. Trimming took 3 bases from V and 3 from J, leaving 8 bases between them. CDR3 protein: CAISEREYTEAFF. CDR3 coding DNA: TGTGCCATCAGTGAAAGGGAGTACACTGAAGCTTTCTTT.

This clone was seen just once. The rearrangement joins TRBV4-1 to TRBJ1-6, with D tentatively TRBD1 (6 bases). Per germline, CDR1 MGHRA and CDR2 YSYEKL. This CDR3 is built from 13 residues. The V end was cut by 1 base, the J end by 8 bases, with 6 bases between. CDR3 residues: CASSQAGDSPLHF. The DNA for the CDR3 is TGCGCCAGCAGCCAAGCAGGGGATTCACCCCTCCACTTT.

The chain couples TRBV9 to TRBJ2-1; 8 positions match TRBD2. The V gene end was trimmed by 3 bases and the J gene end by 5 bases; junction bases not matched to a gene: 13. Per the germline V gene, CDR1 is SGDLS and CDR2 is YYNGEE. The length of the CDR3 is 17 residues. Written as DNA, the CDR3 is TGTGCCAGCAGCGCCGTTCCGGGACTAGAGGCTCACAATGAGCAGTTCTTC. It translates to CASSAVPGLEAHNEQFF.

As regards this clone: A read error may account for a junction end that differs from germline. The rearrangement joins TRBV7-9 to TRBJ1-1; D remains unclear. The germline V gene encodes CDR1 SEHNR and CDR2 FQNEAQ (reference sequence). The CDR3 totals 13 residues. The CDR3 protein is CSSSFTENTEAFF. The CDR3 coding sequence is TGTTCCAGCAGCTTCACAGAGAACACTGAAGCTTTCTTT. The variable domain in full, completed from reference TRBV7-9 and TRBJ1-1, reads DTGVSQNPRHKITKRGQNVTFRCDPISEHNRLYWYRQTLGQGPEFLTYFQNEAQLEKSRLLSDRFSAERPKGSFSTLEIQRTEQGDSAMYLCSSSFTENTEAFFGQGTRLTVV.